Listed here is a single TCR beta chain. Its matching antigen is unknown. Assay used: immunoSEQ multiplex PCR; TCRdb lists only in-frame clones, some missing. The data contain approximately 90,000 clones, 70% to 90% of them singletons. The time point was: baseline pretreatment blood. This sample's treatment: 15 Gy SBRT to primary tumor, nephrectomy 4 weeks later. Germline V gives CDR1 SGHRS, CDR2 YFSETQ. V lost 1 base to trimming and J lost 0 bases, with 11 bases between them. The CDR3 is made up of 17 amino acids. The data were obtained in a study of radiation and T cells in renal cell carcinoma. Overall study findings and caveats: In blood, top tumor clones expanded by 2 weeks, shrinking by 4. Pretreatment tumor biopsies were lacking, so baseline clonotypes are unknown.

This material consisted of blood, taken from a patient whose treatment included radiotherapy and nephrectomy. This receptor was taken from a man aged 45-65 years with renal cell carcinoma. The chain uses TRBV5-1 and TRBJ2-6; D gene ambiguous. The CDR3 sequence is CASSLYGQSSGANVLTF. The DNA of the CDR3 is TGCGCCAGCAGCTTGTACGGCCAAAGCTCTGGGGCCAACGTCCTGACTTTC.